These T cell receptor beta chains were read from a single sample in a study of blood T cell repertoires in COVID-19. Sequencing used immunoSEQ multiplex PCR; TCRdb keeps in-frame clones, though not all of them. This sample has approximately 240,000 clones; roughly 82% occur once, and the top ten carry 4.5% to 6%. The sample was peripheral blood. Receptor source: a woman aged 80 or over with active or convalescent COVID-19. The CDR3 runs from the conserved cysteine through the conserved F or W. D genes are given only for firm matches. Clone size is given for some rows only: seen once, a few or many times, or a class if the clone is expanded.

14 | TRBJ1-2 | NA | TRBV6-5 | NA | TGTGCCAGCAGCCCATGGGGGCAGGGCCAGGGCTACACCTTC | CASSPWGQGQGYTF
14 | TRBJ1-1 | NA | TRBV28 | TRBD1 | TGTGCCAGCAGGCCGGGACAGGGGTCCGTGGTAGCTTTCTTT | CASRPGQGSVVAFF
14 | TRBJ2-7 | NA | TRBV28 | TRBD2 | TGTGCCAGCAACCTAGCGGGAGCCTCCTACGAGCAGTACTTC | CASNLAGASYEQYF
12 | TRBJ2-1 | NA | TRBV18 | NA | TGTGCCAGCTCAACCTCTACTAGCCAGCGGTTCTTC | CASSTSTSQRFF
13 | TRBJ1-4 | NA | TRBV7-7 | NA | TGTGCCAGCAGCCCGGGGAACAATGAAAAACTGTTTTTT | CASSPGNNEKLFF
18 | TRBJ2-1 | NA | TRBV3-1/TRBV3-2 | TRBD2 | TGTGCCAGCAGCCAATTGGGGCTAGCGGGGGGACGGAACAATGAGCAGTTCTTC | CASSQLGLAGGRNNEQFF
16 | TRBJ2-5 | NA | TRBV20-1 | TRBD2 | TGCAGTGCTAGTCAAAGGGGACTAGCGGGGGGGAAGACCCAGTACTTC | CSASQRGLAGGKTQYF
17 | TRBJ1-1 | few | TRBV18 | NA | TGTGCCAGCTCACCACCGGCCCAGGGCGGGGTCCGCCCTGAAGCTTTCTTT | CASSPPAQGGVRPEAFF
15 | TRBJ1-6 | once | TRBV4-2 | NA | TGTGCCAGCAGCCAAGCGGACAGTTATAATTCACCCCTCCACTTT | CASSQADSYNSPLHF
14 | TRBJ2-3 | NA | TRBV29-1 | NA | TGCAGCGCCGGCGCGGGCAGGGGTACAGATACGCAGTATTTT | CSAGAGRGTDTQYF
15 | TRBJ1-6 | NA | TRBV2 | NA | TGTGCCAGCAGTGACATGTCGAGTGAGGTTTCACCCCTCCACTTT | CASSDMSSEVSPLHF
14 | TRBJ1-1 | NA | TRBV21-1 | NA | NA | CASIWAAGNTEAFF